This TCR beta chain was found in a study of blood T cell repertoires in COVID-19 (dated by TCRdb to 2019 to 2021). Study-wide context: Samples covering the acute and convalescent phases of COVID-19 were provided by collaborators in the United States, Italy and Spain. The prospective study material was composed of cDNA or gDNA derived from T cells, B-cell-depleted T cells, or PBMCs. Deeply sampled blood TCRbeta repertoires from subjects exposed to, actively infected with, or recovered from COVID-19 were included in the dataset. A freely available public database, intended as a resource for researchers studying the immune response to SARS-CoV-2, is where the repertoires were released. The samples were drawn from two sources: the first 160 participants of the ongoing ImmuneRACE study, and fewer than 1,500 subjects contributed by 6 global collaborators. A de-identified subject ID, COVID-19 status, age in years and sex were almost always included in the sample metadata. Where HLA class I and class II types were available, the types were taken from metadata supplied by the sample provider, not from assay-based typing.

The immunoSEQ Assay, a bias-controlled multiplex PCR, was used to amplify TCRbeta CDR3 regions from genomic DNA. From the authors' description of their analysis: Nucleated cell counts per sample were estimated from amplification of reference gene primers within the assay. To quantify the absolute abundance of each unique TCRbeta CDR3 rearrangement, sequence reads were collapsed and filtered. For each sample, productive Simpson clonality was calculated as the square root of Simpson's diversity index over productive rearrangements. The immuneACCESS repertoire file appears here via TCRdb, limited to in-frame rearrangements. These files lack a portion of the clones; in checked studies, under half of the deficit traces to unresolved V genes, and the cause of the others is not known. V, J and clone size are those of that table, while D and trimming were read from the DNA. This sample comprises 300,000 to 450,000 clones, roughly 87% of them detected only once. The ten largest make up under 1.3% of the sample.

Trimming at the junction amounts to 7 bases on V and 4 bases on J, and the germline ends lie 16 bases apart. The CDR3 has 13 amino acids, counting the end cysteine and phenylalanine. This entry keeps only the CDR3 DNA: 39 bases, framed from base 1. Looking up the germline V gene (reference sequence) yields CDR1 GTSNPN and CDR2 SVGIG. Participants in the prospective study were aged 18 to 89 years, lived in 24 United States geographic areas, and enrolled through a virtual design. In the prospective study, participants were assigned to cohorts based on the clinical history participants reported in a screening survey and a study questionnaire. For ImmuneRACE Cohort 3, a participant was defined as recovered based on two consecutive negative NP/OP PCR tests, clearance by a healthcare professional, or resolution of symptoms. In the prospective study, whole blood, serum and a nasopharyngeal or oropharyngeal swab were collected from each participant by mobile phlebotomists. Additional blood draws and questionnaires over a roughly two-month period could optionally be provided by prospective study participants. Before DNA extraction, prospective study blood samples were shipped either frozen or at room temperature.

This clone was detected only a few times. It has no known antigen specificity. Base qualities are not recorded, but no much larger clone differs from it by a single base. Study-level results and caveats: The quantity of clinical and demographic metadata differed by source and by participant and was supplied without curation.

The sequencing sample was made of PBMCs or T cells enriched from blood (not recorded which). The clonotype originates from a woman aged 25 to 39 who had recovered from COVID-19. The chain is made from TRBV30 and TRBJ1-2; TRBD1 might be the D gene, on 5 matching bases. The CDR3 region reads CAFGGVRVYGYTF. The DNA sequence is as follows: TGTGCCTTCGGGGGGGTTAGGGTCTATGGCTACACCTTC.